Following are 6 T cell receptor beta chains from one sample sequenced in a study of blood T cells in healthy people across ages. A second PCR, run for roughly 7 to 11 cycles, used a sample-barcoded 5' primer plus a J-beta primer mix. TCRdb re-called the 5' RACE reads through MiXCR, storing one row per CDR3 protein. Of 1.5 million to 2 million distinct CDR3 sequences listed, roughly 27% are singletons. Material for sequencing was blood. Every receptor here comes from a woman under 40 in good health.

This clonotype was detected many times. This chain connects TRBV29-1 to TRBJ1-2, with D possibly being TRBD1 (6 bases). Looked up from germline, CDR1 is SQVTM and CDR2 is ANQGSEA. The CDR3 length is 11 residues. The germline V and J ends were trimmed by 5 bases and 5 bases, with 9 bases remaining between them. The CDR3 bases are TGCAGCGTTAAACAGGGATATGGCTACACCTTC. Its translation: CSVKQGYGYTF.

This clonotype was counted between two and nine times. This chain uses TRBV7-8 with TRBJ2-1, with D possibly matching TRBD2 (5 bases). The V gene lost 1 base and the J gene lost 8 bases, with 9 bases spanning the gap. The CDR3 is 13 amino acids. Germline values: CDR1 SGHVS, CDR2 FQNEAQ. CDR3 in DNA: TGTGCCAGCAGCTTAGGACTAAACGATGAGCAGTTCTTC. This gives the protein CASSLGLNDEQFF.

The chain has TRBV10-2 and TRBJ2-5; D possibly corresponds to TRBD2 (6 bases). Germline lookup yields CDR1 WSHSY and CDR2 SAAADI. Deletions cut 3 bases from V and 3 bases from J, with 17 bases between. This CDR3 spans 16 amino acids. In nucleotides, the CDR3 is TGCGCCAGCAGTGACCCCAGGGTAGCGGAAAAAGAGACCCAGTACTTC. Protein product: CASSDPRVAEKETQYF.

The chain couples TRBV20-1 to TRBJ1-1; no reliable D call. Germline V gives CDR1 DFQATT, CDR2 SNEGSKA (reference sequence). There are 13 residues in the CDR3. V lost 2 bases and J lost 4, with 11 bases in between. CDR3 amino acids: CSARRDGPTEAFF. The CDR3 DNA reads TGCAGTGCTAGACGAGACGGACCCACTGAAGCTTTCTTT.

This clonotype was counted only a few times. The J gene is TRBJ2-3, the V gene TRBV24-1, with 14 bases lining up with TRBD2. Germline V gene lookup returns CDR1 KGHDR and CDR2 SFDVKD. The junction had 8 bases not matched to a gene; V was cut back by 4 bases and J by 6 bases. The CDR3 extends over 17 amino acids. CDR3 DNA sequence: TGTGCCACCAGTGACCCGGGACTAGCGGGGGTCGGTGATACGCAGTATTTT. It specifies CATSDPGLAGVGDTQYF.

This chain links TRBV28 with TRBJ1-5, with D possibly matching TRBD1 (5 bases). Germline V gives CDR1 MDHEN, CDR2 SYDVKM. Trimming removed 6 bases from V and 10 bases from J, with 16 bases in between. The CDR3 has 13 amino acids. The CDR3 sequence: CASRATTGRPQHF. CDR3 DNA sequence: TGTGCCAGCAGGGCAACAACAGGACGCCCCCAGCATTTT.